The subject of this entry is one T cell receptor (beta chain). Sequenced by immunoSEQ multiplex PCR; TCRdb stores in-frame clones only, minus some. The sample gives about 180,000 clones, about nine tenths of which show up once; roughly 2.7% is in the top ten. Among the 120 subjects of the validation cohort, separate from the roughly 730-subject first cohort, were the donors. These data come from a study of cytomegalovirus exposure and HLA in healthy donors. V trimming: 3 bases; J trimming: 4 bases; junction bases outside the gene matches: 2. The V gene's germline CDR1 is LGHNT and CDR2 FRNRAP. The CDR3 has 15 amino acids.

The V call is TRBV12-5, the J call TRBJ2-2; 10 nucleotides agree with TRBD1. This TCR came from a man between 18 and 35 years old in good health and CMV-seropositive. The sequenced sample was PBMCs. The CDR3 DNA follows: TGTGCTAGTGGTTTAGGACAGGGGGTCACCGGGGAGCTGTTTTTT. This encodes CASGLGQGVTGELFF.